This entry lists 9 T cell receptor beta chains sequenced from one sample in a study of regulatory T cells in long-lasting Graves disease. Investigators prepared the TCR beta libraries by applying iRepertoire HTBI primers and Arm-PCR of CDR3 regions. TCRdb reprocessed the multiplex PCR reads via MiXCR and lists one record per CDR3 protein. The sample comprises 440,000 or so distinct CDR3 sequences, about 16% of which are singletons, and over 15% rests with the top ten. Time point in this sample: newly diagnosed GD, antithyroid drugs for less than 3 months. The TCR library was prepared using RNA isolated from PBMCs. The same data also went into a second study, on T cells in Graves' hyperthyroidism and ophthalmopathy.

Sequencing used peripheral blood mononuclear cells (PBMCs), obtained at new diagnosis, from a patient treated with antithyroid drugs. These receptors all stem from a woman between 25 and 40 years old with Graves disease.

The V gene is TRBV19, the J gene TRBJ2-4; 9 nucleotides match TRBD1. V lost 10 bases, J lost 4 bases, and 11 bases stayed unmatched. The CDR3 has 15 residues. CDR1 is LNHDA, CDR2 SQIVND, per germline (reference sequence). CDR3 in amino acids: CATLYWGQGKNIQYF. The CDR3 region has the DNA TGTGCCACCCTTTATTGGGGACAGGGTAAAAACATTCAGTACTTC.

The chain is built from TRBV6-1 and TRBJ2-5; D perhaps matches TRBD2 (5 bases). The J call may be incorrect, as the DNA end agrees better with TRBJ2-4. The length of the CDR3 is 9 residues. CDR1 is MNHNS and CDR2 is SASEGT in the germline V gene. The CDR3 region is CAGRAIQYF. In DNA form, the CDR3 reads TGTGCCGGGCGGGCCATTCAGTACTTC.

V gene TRBV27 combines with J gene TRBJ2-3, with TRBD1 identical over 7 bases. Germline assignment: CDR1 MNHEY and CDR2 SMNVEV (reference sequence). Trimming removed 0 bases from V and 0 bases from J; junction bases left unmatched: 9. The CDR3 length is 18 residues. The CDR3 region has the DNA TGTGCCAGCAGTTTATCCTCTCGGGAACAGGGGAGCACAGATACGCAGTATTTT. Its translation is CASSLSSREQGSTDTQYF.

This clonotype has a count of ten or more. The chain couples TRBV11-2 to TRBJ2-1; TRBD2 matches at 9 bases. V trimming: 6 bases; J trimming: 5 bases; junction bases outside the gene matches: 11. The length of the CDR3 is 16 residues. CDR1 and CDR2 (germline): SGHAT, FQNNGV. The CDR3 protein is CASSPGALAGNNEQFF. DNA for the CDR3: TGTGCCAGCAGTCCGGGGGCCCTAGCGGGGAACAATGAGCAGTTCTTC.

The chain combines TRBV7-3 with TRBJ2-2; 8 bases agree with TRBD2. Trimming took 5 bases from V and 5 from J; bases not matched to a gene: 10. The CDR3 is 16 residues long. Germline assignment: CDR1 SGHTA and CDR2 FQGTGA. CDR3 DNA: TGTGCCAGCAGCAAAACCGGGTCGGGAGGGACCGGGGAGCTGTTTTTT. It yields the protein CASSKTGSGGTGELFF.

This clonotype has more than one count but fewer than ten. The CDR3 sequence: CASSDVGSSNQPQHF. CDR3 coding DNA: TGTGCCAGCAGTGATGTGGGCAGTAGCAATCAGCCCCAGCATTTT. The V call is TRBV6-1, the J call TRBJ1-5; D call uncertain. Trimming removed 3 bases at V and 0 bases at J, with 9 bases between. This CDR3 has 15 residues. Germline lookup yields CDR1 MNHNS and CDR2 SASEGT.

At least ten counts were recorded for this clonotype. The J gene is TRBJ2-1, the V gene TRBV12-3 or TRBV12-4; 8 nucleotides match TRBD1. With V trimmed by 7 bases and J by 4 bases, 9 bases remained unmatched. The CDR3 spans 15 residues. CDR3 in amino acids: CASTLTGGTYNEQFF. CDR3 in DNA: TGTGCCAGCACCCTAACAGGGGGAACGTACAATGAGCAGTTCTTC.

This clonotype was found many times. The chain carries TRBV6-1 and TRBJ2-3, with D perhaps TRBD2 (6 bases). Germline values: CDR1 MNHNS, CDR2 SASEGT. This CDR3 is 14 amino acids long. V lost 7 bases, J lost 3 bases, and 14 bases lay in between. In nucleotides, the CDR3 is TGTGCCAGCACTCCGGGAGATTTGACAGATACGCAGTATTTT. It encodes CASTPGDLTDTQYF.

This clonotype came up many times. This chain joins TRBV6-1 and TRBJ1-4; TRBD1 aligns across 8 bases. CDR3 length equals 16 residues. V trimming: 7 bases; J trimming: 3 bases; junction bases outside the gene matches: 10. Germline V CDR1 and CDR2: MNHNS, SASEGT. The CDR3 bases are TGTGCCAGCAAACGACAGGGGATGTCGGCTAATGAAAAACTGTTTTTT. Translating gives CASKRQGMSANEKLFF.